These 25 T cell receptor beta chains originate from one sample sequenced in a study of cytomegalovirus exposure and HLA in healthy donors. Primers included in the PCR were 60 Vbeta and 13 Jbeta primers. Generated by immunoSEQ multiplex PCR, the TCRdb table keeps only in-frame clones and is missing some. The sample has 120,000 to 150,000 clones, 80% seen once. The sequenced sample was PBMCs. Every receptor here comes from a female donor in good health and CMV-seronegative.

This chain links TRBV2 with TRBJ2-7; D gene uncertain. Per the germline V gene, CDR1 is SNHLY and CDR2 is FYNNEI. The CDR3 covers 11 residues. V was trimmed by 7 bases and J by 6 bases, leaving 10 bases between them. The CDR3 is CASTSSGEQYF. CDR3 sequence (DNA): TGTGCCAGCACATCTTCAGGCGAGCAGTACTTC.

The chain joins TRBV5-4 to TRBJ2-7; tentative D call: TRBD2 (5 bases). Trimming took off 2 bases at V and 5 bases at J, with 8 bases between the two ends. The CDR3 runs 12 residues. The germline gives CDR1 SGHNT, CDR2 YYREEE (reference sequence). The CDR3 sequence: CASSFGGHEQYF. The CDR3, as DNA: TGTGCCAGCAGCTTTGGAGGCCACGAGCAGTACTTC. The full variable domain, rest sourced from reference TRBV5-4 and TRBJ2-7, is ETGVTQSPTHLIKTRGQQVTLRCSSQSGHNTVSWYQQALGQGPQFIFQYYREEENGRGNFPPRFSGLQFPNYSSELNVNALELDDSALYLCASSFGGHEQYFGPGTRLTVT.

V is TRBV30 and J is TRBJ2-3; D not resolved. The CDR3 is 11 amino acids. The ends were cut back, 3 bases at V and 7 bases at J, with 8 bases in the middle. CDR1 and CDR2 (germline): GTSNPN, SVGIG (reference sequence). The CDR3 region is CAWSDWYTQYF. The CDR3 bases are TGTGCCTGGAGCGACTGGTATACGCAGTATTTT. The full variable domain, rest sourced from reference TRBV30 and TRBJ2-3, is SQTIHQWPATLVQPVGSPLSLECTVEGTSNPNLYWYRQAAGRGLQLLFYSVGIGQISSEVPQNLSASRPQDRQFILSSKKLLLSDSGFYLCAWSDWYTQYFGPGTRLTVL.

For the CDR3, the DNA is TGTGCCAGCTCACCGGAGGGACAGTCCTACGAGCAGTACTTC. Protein: CASSPEGQSYEQYF. The rearrangement links TRBV18 to TRBJ2-7; D is perhaps TRBD1 (7 bases). Trimming took off 3 bases at V and 1 base at J, with 10 bases between the two ends. Looked up from germline, CDR1 is KGHSH and CDR2 is LQKENI. The CDR3 is 14 residues long.

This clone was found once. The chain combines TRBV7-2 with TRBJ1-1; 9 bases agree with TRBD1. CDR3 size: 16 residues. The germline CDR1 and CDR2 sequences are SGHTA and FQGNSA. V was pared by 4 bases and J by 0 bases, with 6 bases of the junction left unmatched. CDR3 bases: TGTGCCAGCAGCTCCCTACAGGGGGCCCTGAACACTGAAGCTTTCTTT. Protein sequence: CASSSLQGALNTEAFF. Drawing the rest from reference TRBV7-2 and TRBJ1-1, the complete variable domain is GAGVSQSPSNKVTEKGKDVELRCDPISGHTALYWYRQSLGQGLEFLIYFQGNSAPDKSGLPSDRFSAERTGGSVSTLTIQRTQQEDSAVYLCASSSLQGALNTEAFFGQGTRLTVV.

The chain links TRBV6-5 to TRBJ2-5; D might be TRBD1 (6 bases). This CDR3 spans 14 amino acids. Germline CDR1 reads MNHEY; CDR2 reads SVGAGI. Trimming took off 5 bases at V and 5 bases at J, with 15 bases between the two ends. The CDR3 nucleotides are TGTGCCAGCAGTAGACACAGGGTAGCGGAGACCCAGTACTTC. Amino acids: CASSRHRVAETQYF.

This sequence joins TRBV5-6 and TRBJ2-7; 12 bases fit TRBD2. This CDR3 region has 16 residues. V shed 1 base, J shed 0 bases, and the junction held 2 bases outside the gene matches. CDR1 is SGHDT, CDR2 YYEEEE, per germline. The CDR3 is CASSLTSGRSSYEQYF. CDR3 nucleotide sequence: TGTGCCAGCAGCTTGACTAGCGGGAGGTCCTCCTACGAGCAGTACTTC. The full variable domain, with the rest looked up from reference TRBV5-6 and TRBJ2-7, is DAGVTQSPTHLIKTRGQQVTLRCSPKSGHDTVSWYQQALGQGPQFIFQYYEEEERQRGNFPDRFSGHQFPNYSSELNVNALLLGDSALYLCASSLTSGRSSYEQYFGPGTRLTVT.

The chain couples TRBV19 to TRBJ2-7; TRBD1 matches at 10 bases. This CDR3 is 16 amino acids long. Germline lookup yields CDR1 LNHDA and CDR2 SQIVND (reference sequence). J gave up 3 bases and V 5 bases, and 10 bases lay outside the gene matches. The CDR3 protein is CASSPPVRTGGYEQYF. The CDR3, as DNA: TGTGCCAGTAGTCCACCTGTGAGGACAGGGGGCTACGAGCAGTACTTC.

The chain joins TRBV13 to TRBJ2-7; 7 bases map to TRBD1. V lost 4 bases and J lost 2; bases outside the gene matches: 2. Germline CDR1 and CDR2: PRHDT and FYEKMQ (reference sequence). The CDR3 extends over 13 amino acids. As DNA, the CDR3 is TGTGCCAGCAGCTCGGGACAGACCTACGAGCAGTACTTC. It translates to CASSSGQTYEQYF. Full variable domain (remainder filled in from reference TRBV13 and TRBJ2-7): AAGVIQSPRHLIKEKRETATLKCYPIPRHDTVYWYQQGPGQDPQFLISFYEKMQSDKGSIPDRFSAQQFSDYHSELNMSSLELGDSALYFCASSSGQTYEQYFGPGTRLTVT.

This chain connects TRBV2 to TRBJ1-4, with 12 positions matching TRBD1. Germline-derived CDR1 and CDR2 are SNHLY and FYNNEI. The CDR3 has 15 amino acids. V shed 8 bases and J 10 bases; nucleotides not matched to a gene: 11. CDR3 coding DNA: TGTGCCAGCCGGGACGGCGGGACAGGGGGCGGAAAACTGTTTTTT. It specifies CASRDGGTGGGKLFF.

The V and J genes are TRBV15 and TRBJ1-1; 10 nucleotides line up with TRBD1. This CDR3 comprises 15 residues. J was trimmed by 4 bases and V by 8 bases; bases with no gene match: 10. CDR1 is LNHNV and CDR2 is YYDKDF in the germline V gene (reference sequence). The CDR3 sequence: CATRRDRGGSTEAFF. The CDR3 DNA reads TGTGCCACCCGCCGGGACAGGGGCGGGAGCACTGAAGCTTTCTTT.

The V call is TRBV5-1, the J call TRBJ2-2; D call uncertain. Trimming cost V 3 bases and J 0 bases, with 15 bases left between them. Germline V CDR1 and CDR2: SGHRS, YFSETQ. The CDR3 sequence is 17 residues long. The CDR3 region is CASSSARVFANTGELFF. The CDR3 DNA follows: TGCGCCAGCAGCTCGGCACGGGTTTTCGCGAACACCGGGGAGCTGTTTTTT. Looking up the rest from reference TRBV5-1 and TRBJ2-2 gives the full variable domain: KAGVTQTPRYLIKTRGQQVTLSCSPISGHRSVSWYQQTPGQGLQFLFEYFSETQRNKGNFPGRFSGRQFSNSRSEMNVSTLELGDSALYLCASSSARVFANTGELFFGEGSRLTVL.

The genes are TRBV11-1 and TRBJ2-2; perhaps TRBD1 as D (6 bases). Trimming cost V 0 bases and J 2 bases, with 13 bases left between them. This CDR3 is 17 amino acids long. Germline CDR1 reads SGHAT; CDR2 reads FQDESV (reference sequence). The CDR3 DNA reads TGTGCCAGCAGCTTAGCGCCCAGGACAGCTAACACCGGGGAGCTGTTTTTT. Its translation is CASSLAPRTANTGELFF.

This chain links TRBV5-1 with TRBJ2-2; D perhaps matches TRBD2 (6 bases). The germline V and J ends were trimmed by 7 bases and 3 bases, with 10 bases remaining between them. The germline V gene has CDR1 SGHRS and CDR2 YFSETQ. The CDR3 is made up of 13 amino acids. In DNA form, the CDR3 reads TGCGCCAGCGCGTGGGAGGACACCGGGGAGCTGTTTTTT. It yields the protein CASAWEDTGELFF. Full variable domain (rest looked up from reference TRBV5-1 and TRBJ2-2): KAGVTQTPRYLIKTRGQQVTLSCSPISGHRSVSWYQQTPGQGLQFLFEYFSETQRNKGNFPGRFSGRQFSNSRSEMNVSTLELGDSALYLCASAWEDTGELFFGEGSRLTVL.

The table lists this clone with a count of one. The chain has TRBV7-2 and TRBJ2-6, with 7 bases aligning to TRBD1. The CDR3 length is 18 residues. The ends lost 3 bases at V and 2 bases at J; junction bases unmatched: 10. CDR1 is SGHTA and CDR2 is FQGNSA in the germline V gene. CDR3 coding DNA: TGTGCCAGCAGCTTTAGGGTCAAGGGGGCAGCTGGGGCCAACGTCCTGACTTTC. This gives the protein CASSFRVKGAAGANVLTF.

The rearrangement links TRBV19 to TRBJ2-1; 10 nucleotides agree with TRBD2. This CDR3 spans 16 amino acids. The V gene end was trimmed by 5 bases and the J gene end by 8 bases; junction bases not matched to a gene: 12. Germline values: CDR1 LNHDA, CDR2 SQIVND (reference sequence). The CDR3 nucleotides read TGTGCCAGTAGTCCCCCCGGAAGCGGGAGGGCCCATGAGCAGTTCTTC. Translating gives CASSPPGSGRAHEQFF. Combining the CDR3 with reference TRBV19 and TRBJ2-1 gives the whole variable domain DGGITQSPKYLFRKEGQNVTLSCEQNLNHDAMYWYRQDPGQGLRLIYYSQIVNDFQKGDIAEGYSVSREKKESFPLTVTSAQKNPTAFYLCASSPPGSGRAHEQFFGPGTRLTVL.

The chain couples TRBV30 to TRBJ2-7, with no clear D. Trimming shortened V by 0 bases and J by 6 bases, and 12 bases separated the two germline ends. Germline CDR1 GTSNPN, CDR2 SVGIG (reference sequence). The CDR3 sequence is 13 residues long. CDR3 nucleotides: TGTGCCTGGAGTGTACGCAACCTGGCCGAGCAGTACTTC. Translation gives CAWSVRNLAEQYF.

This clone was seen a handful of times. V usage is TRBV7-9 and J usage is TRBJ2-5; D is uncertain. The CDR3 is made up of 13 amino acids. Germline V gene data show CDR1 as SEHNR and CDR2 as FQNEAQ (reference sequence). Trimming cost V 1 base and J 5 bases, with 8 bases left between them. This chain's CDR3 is CASSLELRETQYF. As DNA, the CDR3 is TGTGCCAGCAGCTTAGAACTGAGGGAGACCCAGTACTTC.

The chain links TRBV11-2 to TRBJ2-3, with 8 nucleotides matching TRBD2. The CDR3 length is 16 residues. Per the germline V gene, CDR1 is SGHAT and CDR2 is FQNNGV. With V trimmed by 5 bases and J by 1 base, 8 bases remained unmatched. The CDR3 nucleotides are TGTGCCAGCAGCCACTGGGGGCGGGAGGGCACAGATACGCAGTATTTT. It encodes CASSHWGREGTDTQYF.

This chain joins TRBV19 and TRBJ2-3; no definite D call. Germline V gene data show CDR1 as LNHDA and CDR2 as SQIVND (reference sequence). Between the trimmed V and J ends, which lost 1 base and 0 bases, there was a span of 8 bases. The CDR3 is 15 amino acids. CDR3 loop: CASSIGTTSTDTQYF. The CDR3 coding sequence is TGTGCCAGTAGTATAGGAACCACTAGCACAGATACGCAGTATTTT. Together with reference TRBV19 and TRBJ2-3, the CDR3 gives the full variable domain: DGGITQSPKYLFRKEGQNVTLSCEQNLNHDAMYWYRQDPGQGLRLIYYSQIVNDFQKGDIAEGYSVSREKKESFPLTVTSAQKNPTAFYLCASSIGTTSTDTQYFGPGTRLTVL.

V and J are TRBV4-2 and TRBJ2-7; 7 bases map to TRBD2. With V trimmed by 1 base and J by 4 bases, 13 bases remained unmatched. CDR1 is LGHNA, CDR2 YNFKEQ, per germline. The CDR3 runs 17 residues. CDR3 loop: CASSQGQGVLAEYEQYF. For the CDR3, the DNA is TGTGCCAGCAGCCAAGGACAAGGGGTCCTAGCGGAGTACGAGCAGTACTTC.

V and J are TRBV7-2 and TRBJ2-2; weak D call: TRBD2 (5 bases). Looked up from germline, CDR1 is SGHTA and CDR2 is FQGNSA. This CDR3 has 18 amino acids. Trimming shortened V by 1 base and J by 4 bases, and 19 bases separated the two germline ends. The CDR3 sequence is CASSLVRAARVSTGELFF. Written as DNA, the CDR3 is TGTGCCAGCAGCTTAGTCCGCGCGGCGAGGGTATCCACCGGGGAGCTGTTTTTT.

The CDR3 reads CASSSFTDTQYF. CDR3 DNA: TGTGCCAGCAGCTCGTTCACAGATACGCAGTATTTT. This chain connects TRBV7-6 to TRBJ2-3; no firm D call. The V end lost 4 bases, the J end lost 2 bases, and 4 bases lay between the germline ends. Germline values: CDR1 SGHVS, CDR2 FNYEAQ. This CDR3 contains 12 residues.

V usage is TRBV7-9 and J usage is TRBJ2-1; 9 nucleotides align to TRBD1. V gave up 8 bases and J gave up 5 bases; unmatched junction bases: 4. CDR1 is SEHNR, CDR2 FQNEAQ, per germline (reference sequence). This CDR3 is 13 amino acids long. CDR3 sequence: CASRTGEHNEQFF. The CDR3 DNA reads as TGTGCCAGCCGGACAGGGGAGCACAATGAGCAGTTCTTC.

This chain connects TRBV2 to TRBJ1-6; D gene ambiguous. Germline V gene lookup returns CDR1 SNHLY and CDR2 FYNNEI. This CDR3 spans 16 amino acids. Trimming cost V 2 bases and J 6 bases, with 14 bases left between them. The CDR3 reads CASSESGSKLNSPLHF. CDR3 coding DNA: TGTGCCAGCAGTGAATCGGGGAGCAAACTTAATTCACCCCTCCACTTT.